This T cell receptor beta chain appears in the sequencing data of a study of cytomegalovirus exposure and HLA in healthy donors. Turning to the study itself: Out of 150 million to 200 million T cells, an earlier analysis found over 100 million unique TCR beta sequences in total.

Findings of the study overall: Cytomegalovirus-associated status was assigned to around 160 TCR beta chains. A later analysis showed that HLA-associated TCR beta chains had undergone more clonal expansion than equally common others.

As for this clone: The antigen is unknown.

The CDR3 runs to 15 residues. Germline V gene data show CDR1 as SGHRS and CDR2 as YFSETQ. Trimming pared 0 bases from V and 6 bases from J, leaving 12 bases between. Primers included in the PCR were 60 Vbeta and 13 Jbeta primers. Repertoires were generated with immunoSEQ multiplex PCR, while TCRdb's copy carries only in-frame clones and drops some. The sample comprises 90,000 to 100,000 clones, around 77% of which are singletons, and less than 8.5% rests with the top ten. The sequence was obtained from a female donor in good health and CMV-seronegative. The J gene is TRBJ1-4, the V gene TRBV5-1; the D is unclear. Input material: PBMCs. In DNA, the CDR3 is TGCGCCAGCAGCTTGGCCGCGGTGGGTTATGAAAAACTGTTTTTT. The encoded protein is CASSLAAVGYEKLFF.